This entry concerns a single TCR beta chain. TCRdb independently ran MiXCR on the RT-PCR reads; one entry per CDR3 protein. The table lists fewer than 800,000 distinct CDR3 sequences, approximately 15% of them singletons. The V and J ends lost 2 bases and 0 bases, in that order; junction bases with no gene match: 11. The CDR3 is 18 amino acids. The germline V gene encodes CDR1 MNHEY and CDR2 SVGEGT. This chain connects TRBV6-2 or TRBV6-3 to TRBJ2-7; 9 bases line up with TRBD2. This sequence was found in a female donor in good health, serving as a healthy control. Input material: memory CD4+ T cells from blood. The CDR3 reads CASSYQNSGRPYSYEQYF. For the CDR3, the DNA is TGTGCCAGCAGTTACCAGAATAGCGGGAGACCCTACTCCTACGAGCAGTACTTC.